One and the same sample provided the 5 T cell receptor beta chains below, sequenced in a study of blood T cell repertoires in COVID-19. Assay: immunoSEQ multiplex PCR; the TCRdb copy retains only in-frame clones and omits some. Found here are roughly 200,000 clones, roughly 83% of them singletons; the top ten hold 5.5% to 7%. Sequenced: peripheral blood. These receptors were obtained from a woman aged 35 to 49 with COVID-19, enrolled during active disease.

The genes are TRBV6-5 and TRBJ2-5; D might be TRBD2 (6 bases). Germline V gene sequence: CDR1 MNHEY, CDR2 SVGAGI. The V gene lost 11 bases and the J gene lost 0 bases, with 13 bases spanning the gap. The CDR3 totals 13 residues. In DNA, the CDR3 is TGTGCCGGAGAGGAGGGGTACCAAGAGACCCAGTACTTC. This sequence encodes CAGEEGYQETQYF.

V is TRBV7-2 and J is TRBJ1-1; TRBD1 agrees at 7 bases. The germline CDR1 and CDR2 sequences are SGHTA and FQGNSA. V shed 2 bases, J shed 3 bases, and the junction held 3 bases outside the gene matches. This CDR3 is 14 amino acids long. The CDR3 region has the DNA TGTGCCAGCAGCTTACGACAGGGTGACACTGAAGCTTTCTTT. Translating gives CASSLRQGDTEAFF.

The chain joins TRBV5-1 to TRBJ2-7; TRBD1 matches 8 bases. CDR1 is SGHRS and CDR2 is YFSETQ in the germline V gene. The CDR3 covers 15 residues. The V segment lost 2 bases and the J segment 3 bases; nucleotides outside the gene matches: 7. The CDR3 DNA is TGCGCCAGCAGCTTCGGACAGGGAAGAATCTACGAGCAGTACTTC. Translating it yields CASSFGQGRIYEQYF.

This rearrangement joins TRBV27 to TRBJ2-7; TRBD2 matches at 12 bases. The trim removed 2 bases at V and 2 bases at J, leaving 4 bases unmatched. The CDR3 loop spans 16 amino acids. The germline V gene encodes CDR1 MNHEY and CDR2 SMNVEV (reference sequence). The CDR3 sequence is CASSLGLAGTPYEQYF. In DNA, the CDR3 is TGTGCCAGCAGTTTAGGACTAGCGGGGACCCCCTACGAGCAGTACTTC.

This clone has just a few counts. DNA of the CDR3: TGTGCCAGTTCGGTCAGACAACTTCAGCCCCAGCATTTT. Its protein is CASSVRQLQPQHF. The chain couples TRBV2 to TRBJ1-5; D gene uncertain. From germline, CDR1 is SNHLY and CDR2 FYNNEI. V gave up 9 bases and J gave up 6 bases, with 15 bases separating them. This CDR3 comprises 13 residues.